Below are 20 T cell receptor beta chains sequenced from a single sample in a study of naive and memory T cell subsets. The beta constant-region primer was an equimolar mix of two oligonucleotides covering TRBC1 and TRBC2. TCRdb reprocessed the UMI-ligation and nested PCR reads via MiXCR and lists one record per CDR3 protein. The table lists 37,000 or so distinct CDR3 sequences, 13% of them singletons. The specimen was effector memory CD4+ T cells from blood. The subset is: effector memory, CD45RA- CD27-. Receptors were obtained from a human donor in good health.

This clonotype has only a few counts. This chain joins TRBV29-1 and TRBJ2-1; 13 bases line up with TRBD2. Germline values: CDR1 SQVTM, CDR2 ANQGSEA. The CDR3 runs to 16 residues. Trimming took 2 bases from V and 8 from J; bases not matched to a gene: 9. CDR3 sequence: CSVERTGLAGVDEQFF. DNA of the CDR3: TGCAGCGTTGAAAGGACAGGACTAGCGGGAGTGGATGAGCAGTTCTTC.

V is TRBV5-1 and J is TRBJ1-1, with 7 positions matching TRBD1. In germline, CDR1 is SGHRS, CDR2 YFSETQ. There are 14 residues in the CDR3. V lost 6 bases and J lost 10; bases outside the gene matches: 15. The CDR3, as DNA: TGCGCCAGCACGGCGGGACAGACGAGGTTAGGAGCTTTCTTT. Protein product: CASTAGQTRLGAFF.

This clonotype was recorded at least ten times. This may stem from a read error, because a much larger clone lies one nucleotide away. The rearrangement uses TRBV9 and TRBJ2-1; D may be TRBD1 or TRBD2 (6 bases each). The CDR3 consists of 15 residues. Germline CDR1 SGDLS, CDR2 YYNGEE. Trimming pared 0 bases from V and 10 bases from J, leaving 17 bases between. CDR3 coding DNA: TGTGCCAGCAGCGTAGGACGAGCGGCCGGGGGCGAGCAGTTCTTC. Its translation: CASSVGRAAGGEQFF. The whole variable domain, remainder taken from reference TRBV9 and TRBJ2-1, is DSGVTQTPKHLITATGQRVTLRCSPRSGDLSVYWYQQSLDQGLQFLIQYYNGEERAKGNILERFSAQQFPDLHSELNLSSLELGDSALYFCASSVGRAAGGEQFFGPGTRLTVL.

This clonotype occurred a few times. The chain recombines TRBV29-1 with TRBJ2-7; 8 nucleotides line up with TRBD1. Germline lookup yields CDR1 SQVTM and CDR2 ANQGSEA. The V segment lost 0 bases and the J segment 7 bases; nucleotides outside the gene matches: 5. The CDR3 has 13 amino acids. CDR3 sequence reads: CSVEEDRVGEQYF. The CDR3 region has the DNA TGCAGCGTTGAAGAGGACAGGGTTGGGGAGCAGTACTTC.

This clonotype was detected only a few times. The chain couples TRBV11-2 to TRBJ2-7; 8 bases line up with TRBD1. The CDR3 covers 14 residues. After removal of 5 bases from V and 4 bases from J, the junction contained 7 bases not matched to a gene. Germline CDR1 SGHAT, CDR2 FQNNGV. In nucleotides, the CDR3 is TGTGCCAGCAGCCCCGAGGGACAGGCGTACGAGCAGTACTTC. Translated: CASSPEGQAYEQYF.

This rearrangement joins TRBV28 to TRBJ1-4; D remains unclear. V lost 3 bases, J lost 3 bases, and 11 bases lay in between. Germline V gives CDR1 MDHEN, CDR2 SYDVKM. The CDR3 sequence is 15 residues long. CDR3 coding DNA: TGTGCCAGCAGTTTTGTCAGCTTCGCTAATGAAAAACTGTTTTTT. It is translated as CASSFVSFANEKLFF.

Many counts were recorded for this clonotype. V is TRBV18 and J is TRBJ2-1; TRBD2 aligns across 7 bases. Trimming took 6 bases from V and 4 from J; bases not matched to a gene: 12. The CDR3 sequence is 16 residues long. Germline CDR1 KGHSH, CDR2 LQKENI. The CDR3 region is CASSSRNSGQYNEQFF. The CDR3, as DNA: TGTGCCAGCTCGTCCCGGAATAGCGGGCAGTACAATGAGCAGTTCTTC.

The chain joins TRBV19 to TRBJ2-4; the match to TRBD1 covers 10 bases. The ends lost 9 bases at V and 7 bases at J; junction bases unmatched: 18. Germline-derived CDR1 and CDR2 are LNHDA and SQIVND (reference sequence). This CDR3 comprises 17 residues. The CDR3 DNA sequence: TGTGCCAGCCGAACGACTGACAGGGGGCGCGGTTCCAACATTCAGTACTTC. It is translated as CASRTTDRGRGSNIQYF. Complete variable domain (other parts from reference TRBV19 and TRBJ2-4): DGGITQSPKYLFRKEGQNVTLSCEQNLNHDAMYWYRQDPGQGLRLIYYSQIVNDFQKGDIAEGYSVSREKKESFPLTVTSAQKNPTAFYLCASRTTDRGRGSNIQYFGAGTRLSVL.

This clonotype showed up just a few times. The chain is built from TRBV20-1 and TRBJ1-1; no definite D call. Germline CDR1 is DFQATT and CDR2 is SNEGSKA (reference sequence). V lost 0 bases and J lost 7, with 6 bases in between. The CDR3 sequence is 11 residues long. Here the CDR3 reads CSARELGEAFF. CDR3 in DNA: TGCAGTGCTAGAGAGCTAGGTGAAGCTTTCTTT.

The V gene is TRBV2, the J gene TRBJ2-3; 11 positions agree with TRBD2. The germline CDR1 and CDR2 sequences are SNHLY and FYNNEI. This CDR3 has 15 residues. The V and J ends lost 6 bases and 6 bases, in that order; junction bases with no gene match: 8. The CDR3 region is CASRATSGSPDTQYF. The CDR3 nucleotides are TGTGCCAGCAGAGCTACTAGCGGGAGTCCGGATACGCAGTATTTT.

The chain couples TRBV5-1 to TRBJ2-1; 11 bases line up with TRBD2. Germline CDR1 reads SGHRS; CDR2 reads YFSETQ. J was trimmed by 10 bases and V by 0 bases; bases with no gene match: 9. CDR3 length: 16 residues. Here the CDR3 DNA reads TGCGCCAGCAGCTTGGCCACTAGCGGGGGTCTCACGGAGCAGTTCTTC. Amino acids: CASSLATSGGLTEQFF.

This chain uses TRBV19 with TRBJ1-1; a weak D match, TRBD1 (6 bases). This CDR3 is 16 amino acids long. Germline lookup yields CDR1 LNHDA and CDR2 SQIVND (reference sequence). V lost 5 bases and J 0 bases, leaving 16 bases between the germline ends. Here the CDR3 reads CASSRGGQRLNTEAFF. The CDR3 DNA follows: TGTGCCAGTAGTCGTGGTGGACAGCGTTTGAACACTGAAGCTTTCTTT.

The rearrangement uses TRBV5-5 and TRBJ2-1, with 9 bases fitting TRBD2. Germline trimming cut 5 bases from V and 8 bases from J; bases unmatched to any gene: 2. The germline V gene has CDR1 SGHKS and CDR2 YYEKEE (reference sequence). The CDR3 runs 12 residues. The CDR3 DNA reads TGTGCCAGCAGGGGACTAGCAGATGAGCAGTTCTTC. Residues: CASRGLADEQFF.

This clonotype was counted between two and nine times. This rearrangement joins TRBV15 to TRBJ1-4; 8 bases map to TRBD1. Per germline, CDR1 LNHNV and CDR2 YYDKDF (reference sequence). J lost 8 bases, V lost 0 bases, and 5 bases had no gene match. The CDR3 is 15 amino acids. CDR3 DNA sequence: TGTGCCACCAGCAGAGAGGACAGGGCAGGAGAAAAACTGTTTTTT. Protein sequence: CATSREDRAGEKLFF.

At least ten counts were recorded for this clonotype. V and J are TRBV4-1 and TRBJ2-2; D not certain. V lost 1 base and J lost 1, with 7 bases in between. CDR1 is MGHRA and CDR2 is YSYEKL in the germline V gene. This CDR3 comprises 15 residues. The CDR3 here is CASSQASLNTGELFF. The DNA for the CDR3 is TGCGCCAGCAGCCAAGCCTCACTGAACACCGGGGAGCTGTTTTTT.

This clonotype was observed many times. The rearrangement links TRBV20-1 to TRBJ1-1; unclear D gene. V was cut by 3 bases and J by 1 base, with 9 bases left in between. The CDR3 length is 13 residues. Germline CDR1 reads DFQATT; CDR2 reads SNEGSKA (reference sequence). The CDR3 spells CSASPEQNTEAFF. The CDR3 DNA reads TGCAGTGCTAGCCCCGAGCAGAACACTGAAGCTTTCTTT.

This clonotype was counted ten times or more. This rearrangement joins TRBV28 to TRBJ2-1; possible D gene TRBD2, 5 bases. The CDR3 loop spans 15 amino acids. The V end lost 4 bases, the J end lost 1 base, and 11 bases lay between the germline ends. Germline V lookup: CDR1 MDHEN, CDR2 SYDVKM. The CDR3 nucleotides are TGTGCCAGCAGTTCTTTGCAGCGGTCCTACAATGAGCAGTTCTTC. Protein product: CASSSLQRSYNEQFF. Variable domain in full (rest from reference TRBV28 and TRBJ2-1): DVKVTQSSRYLVKRTGEKVFLECVQDMDHENMFWYRQDPGLGLRLIYFSYDVKMKEKGDIPEGYSVSREKKERFSLILESASTNQTSMYLCASSSLQRSYNEQFFGPGTRLTVL.

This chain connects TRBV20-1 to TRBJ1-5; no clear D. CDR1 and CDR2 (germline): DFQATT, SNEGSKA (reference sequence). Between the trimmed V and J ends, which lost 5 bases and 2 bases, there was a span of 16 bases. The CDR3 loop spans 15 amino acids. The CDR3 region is CSAGRGSHGNQPQHF. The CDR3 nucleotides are TGCAGTGCTGGACGGGGTTCGCATGGCAATCAGCCCCAGCATTTT.

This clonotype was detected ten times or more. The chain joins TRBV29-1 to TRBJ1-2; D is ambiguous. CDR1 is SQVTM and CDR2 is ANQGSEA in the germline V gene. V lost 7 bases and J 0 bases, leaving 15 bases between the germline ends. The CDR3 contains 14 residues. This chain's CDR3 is CSEKGEGANYGYTF. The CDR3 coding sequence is TGCAGCGAAAAAGGAGAGGGAGCTAACTATGGCTACACCTTC.

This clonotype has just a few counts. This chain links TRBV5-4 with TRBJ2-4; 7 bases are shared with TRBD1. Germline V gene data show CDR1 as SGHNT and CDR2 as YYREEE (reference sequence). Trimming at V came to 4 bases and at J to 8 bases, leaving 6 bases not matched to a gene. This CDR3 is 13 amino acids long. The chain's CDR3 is CASSRDSLDIQYF. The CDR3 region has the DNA TGTGCCAGCAGCCGGGACAGTCTGGACATTCAGTACTTC.